The 4 T cell receptor beta chains below come from one sample, sequenced in a study of blood T cell repertoires in COVID-19. Clones were sequenced by immunoSEQ multiplex PCR, and TCRdb holds only the in-frame ones, with some missing. The data show about 180,000 clones, around 80% seen once. The sample comprised peripheral blood. All receptors come from a woman of 80 years or more with COVID-19, enrolled during active disease.

The chain employs TRBV19 and TRBJ1-2; maybe TRBD1 (6 bases). Germline V gene data show CDR1 as LNHDA and CDR2 as SQIVND (reference sequence). The ends were cut back, 6 bases at V and 4 bases at J, with 24 bases in the middle. This CDR3 has 17 residues. The CDR3 is CASSESTTYRVGYGYTF. DNA for the CDR3: TGTGCCAGTAGCGAATCGACGACTTACAGGGTAGGCTATGGCTACACCTTC.

The V and J genes are TRBV7-9 and TRBJ2-5; tentative D call: TRBD1 (5 bases). The CDR3 runs 15 residues. V lost 5 bases, J lost 5 bases, and 18 bases lay in between. Germline CDR1 reads SEHNR; CDR2 reads FQNEAQ (reference sequence). CDR3 nucleotide sequence: TGTGCCAGCAGCCCCCCGAGCGCTAAGGGGGAGACCCAGTACTTC. This gives the protein CASSPPSAKGETQYF.

J is TRBJ1-2 and V is TRBV19; D is unresolved. Germline V lookup: CDR1 LNHDA, CDR2 SQIVND (reference sequence). Trimming pared 0 bases from V and 4 bases from J, leaving 6 bases between. CDR3 length equals 13 residues. For the CDR3, the DNA is TGTGCCAGTAGTATAGATCACACCTATGGCTACACCTTC. It specifies CASSIDHTYGYTF.

The rearrangement uses TRBV7-8 and TRBJ2-1, with 13 bases aligning to TRBD2. From germline, CDR1 is SGHVS and CDR2 FQNEAQ. The CDR3 spans 15 residues. V shed 4 bases and J 5 bases; nucleotides not matched to a gene: 2. The CDR3 here is CASSSGLAGDNEQFF. Written as DNA, the CDR3 is TGTGCCAGCAGCTCCGGACTAGCGGGAGACAATGAGCAGTTCTTC.